These 4 T cell receptor beta chains originate from one sample sequenced in a study of cytomegalovirus exposure and HLA in healthy donors. The primer mix had 60 Vbeta and 13 Jbeta primers. Profiling relied on immunoSEQ multiplex PCR, and the TCRdb table lists in-frame clones only, not all of them. Of about 110,000 clones in the sample, over 60% were seen once. Sequences were obtained from PBMCs. The receptors here all came from a woman younger than 45 in good health and CMV-seronegative.

The chain combines TRBV28 with TRBJ1-2; 11 nucleotides agree with TRBD1. Germline CDR1 MDHEN, CDR2 SYDVKM. The CDR3 consists of 14 residues. The V and J ends lost 4 bases and 8 bases, in that order; junction bases with no gene match: 6. This CDR3 reads CASSWDRGGFGYTF. DNA for the CDR3: TGTGCCAGCAGTTGGGACAGGGGGGGATTCGGCTACACCTTC.

The chain is built from TRBV28 and TRBJ1-5, with 7 bases matching TRBD1. Germline V gives CDR1 MDHEN, CDR2 SYDVKM. The CDR3 extends over 15 amino acids. V lost 1 base and J lost 2; bases outside the gene matches: 2. The CDR3 DNA reads as TGTGCCAGCAGTTTATCAGGGGGAGGCAATCAGCCCCAGCATTTT. It is translated as CASSLSGGGNQPQHF.

DNA for the CDR3: TGTGCCAGCAGTTCCGGGAGCACCTACGAGCAGTACTTC. Its protein is CASSSGSTYEQYF. The chain joins TRBV27 to TRBJ2-7; a weak D match, TRBD2 (6 bases). Deletions cut 4 bases from V and 2 bases from J, with 9 bases between. The germline CDR1 and CDR2 sequences are MNHEY and SMNVEV (reference sequence). The CDR3 is made up of 13 amino acids.

This sequence joins TRBV30 and TRBJ1-1; 7 nucleotides agree with TRBD1. The CDR3 is made up of 13 amino acids. The V segment lost 0 bases and the J segment 5 bases; nucleotides outside the gene matches: 3. The germline V gene has CDR1 GTSNPN and CDR2 SVGIG (reference sequence). In DNA, the CDR3 is TGTGCCTGGAGTGTACAGGGGAGGACTGAAGCTTTCTTT. It translates to CAWSVQGRTEAFF.